This paragraph reports one TCR beta chain. Its antigen remains unidentified. No base-level quality is on record; no much larger clone is a single base apart. The CDR3, cysteine through phenylalanine, is 18 amino acids long. Just the 54-base CDR3 DNA is kept, in frame starting at base 1. Trimming takes 3 bases from V and 8 bases from J, and the germline ends sit 26 bases apart. Sequences LGHNA (CDR1) and YNFKEQ (CDR2) are obtained from the germline V gene. The donors were roughly 40 Caucasian individuals from Russia, aged about 6 to 95 years, who were systemically healthy. Ten milliliters of peripheral blood were collected from each donor into EDTA-treated Vacutainer tubes. Ficoll-Paque density-gradient centrifugation was used to isolate PBMCs, with at least 6.5 million per sample. Trizol reagent was used to extract total RNA from PBMCs, with at least 5.5 micrograms per sample. For every donor, an aliquot of PBMCs went through flow cytometry to measure the percentages of naive CD45RAhigh/CD27high T cells.

The data are from a study of blood T cells in healthy people across ages (dated by TCRdb to 2015 to 2017). Background on the whole study: In model experiments, template switching captured about one uniquely barcoded TCR beta cDNA molecule for every two T cells. The study measured age-related changes in TCR beta repertoire diversity using deep sequencing normalized with unique cDNA molecular identifiers. The donors were split into four age groups: young (average around 17 years), middle-aged (roughly 39), aged (about 56) and long-lived (under 85). To avoid experimental bias, donors of different ages were distributed randomly across sequencing lanes. For two donors (one aged 18 to 29 and one aged 80 or older), the study analyzed two additional independent replicas of 1 million unique cDNA reads from the same blood draw.

General study outcomes and caveats: Estimates of total diversity based on one million sequenced T cells were considered lower bounds and underestimates. Observed TCR beta diversity per million T cells fell roughly linearly with age, and a significant reduction was already apparent by age around 40. Because the CMV infection status of the donors was unknown, age-related changes in expanded clonotypes may potentially have been confounded. Since profiling was done on bulk unsorted PBMCs, naive and antigen-experienced compartments could not be conclusively compared. There was a strong correlation between observed TCR beta diversity and the percentage of naive T cells measured by flow cytometry. Compared with the aged group, more naive CD4+ T cells, fewer expanded clones and increased TCR diversity were shown by the long-lived group, suggesting age selection.

Library prep was done by 5' RACE. Instrument used: Illumina HiSeq 2500. A second 7 to 11 cycle PCR used a sample-barcoded 5' primer and a J-beta primer mix. A template-switch 5' adaptor carrying 12 random nucleotides introduced a unique molecular identifier onto each TCR beta cDNA molecule. Each sample yielded at least 2.5 million CDR3-containing paired-end reads. First-strand cDNA synthesis was performed from all RNA using the Mint cDNA synthesis kit, with priming by a TRBC-specific oligonucleotide. All cDNA was treated with uracil-DNA glycosylase and then went through a first 18-cycle PCR with the universal primers M1SS and BC2_uni_R. Turning to the authors' computational methods: For normalization, 1 million high-quality reads, each with a distinct molecular identifier, were randomly selected from each sample. Reads with shared molecular identifiers were discarded instead of being binned into consensus sequences. MiTCR, run with a Q25 quality threshold and the strictest error-elimination algorithm, handled CDR3 identification, clonotype clustering and error correction. A nonparametric unseen species model with Euler transformation was used to estimate a lower bound on total TCR beta diversity. Through fastp at Q25 and MiXCR, TCRdb rebuilt clones from the public reads, retaining in-frame beta chains. Identical CDR3 protein sequences are pooled into one entry, listed with their most common genes and DNA. These V and J calls are TCRdb output, not the study's own analysis. The sample records about 1.6 million distinct CDR3 sequences, approximately 32% of which are singletons. The ten largest make up roughly 10% of the sample.

The receptor was derived from a woman aged 30 to 39 in good health. What was sequenced was blood. The receptor chain draws on TRBV4-2 and TRBJ2-1; 6 matching bases give a weak D call of TRBD2. CDR3 region: CASSQHHSGEVGDDEQFF. The nucleotides read TGTGCCAGCAGCCAGCACCACTCGGGGGAAGTGGGAGACGATGAGCAGTTCTTC.